The present T cell receptor (beta chain) was sequenced within a study of cytomegalovirus exposure and HLA in healthy donors. The study's findings and limits: Around 18,000 TCR beta sequences were associated with HLA alleles at 0.05 false discovery rate in a later analysis.

Amplification used 60 Vbeta primers and 13 Jbeta primers. TCRdb keeps only in-frame clones here, not all; method: immunoSEQ multiplex PCR. The sample records 150,000 to 200,000 clones, under 90% being singletons. As concerns this clone: Its matching antigen is unknown.

Germline assignment: CDR1 LGHNA and CDR2 YSLEER. The CDR3 loop spans 15 amino acids. The V end was cut by 1 base, the J end by 5 bases, with 14 bases between. Sequencing was carried out using PBMCs. V is TRBV4-3 and J is TRBJ1-2, with D maybe TRBD1 (6 bases). The receptor was isolated from a man aged 30 to 39 in good health and CMV-seropositive. The CDR3 reads CASSQVEGVKYGYTF. The CDR3 DNA reads as TGCGCCAGCAGCCAAGTAGAGGGGGTTAAATATGGCTACACCTTC.